Listed below are T cell receptor beta chains from one sample, sequenced in a study of T cells after yellow fever vaccination. Via MiXCR, TCRdb re-called the 5' RACE reads, giving one row per CDR3 protein. The table includes 150,000 or so distinct CDR3 sequences, around 8.5% detected once. The sequences come from CD8+ T cells sorted from PBMCs, collected 45 days after the yellow fever booster vaccination. The receptors come from a man younger than 35 who received the YFV17D yellow fever vaccine. Both conserved end residues are part of each CDR3.

V: TRBV24-1; length: 16; J: TRBJ2-3; CDR3: CATSDNPRMCADTQYF
V: TRBV3-1; length: 14; J: TRBJ1-1; CDR3: CASSQAQGNTEAFF
V: TRBV5-5; length: 15; J: TRBJ2-3; CDR3: CASSTLPSSTDTQYF
V: TRBV27; length: 13; J: TRBJ1-1; CDR3: CASSSTGTVEAFF
V: TRBV7-9; length: 16; J: TRBJ2-1; CDR3: CASSLIDSSYTPEQFF
V: TRBV5-1; length: 12; J: TRBJ2-1; CDR3: CASSLNGDEQFF
V: TRBV28; length: 13; J: TRBJ1-1; CDR3: CASSSKGGDEAFF
V: TRBV9; length: 14; J: TRBJ2-3; CDR3: CASSVESSADTQYF
V: TRBV24-1; length: 15; J: TRBJ2-2; CDR3: CATRSPTGNTGELFF
V: TRBV6-6; length: 17; J: TRBJ2-2; CDR3: CASSPGLAGGAGGELFF
V: TRBV9; length: 14; J: TRBJ1-1; CDR3: CASSAGGGTTEAFF
V: TRBV11-2; length: 16; J: TRBJ2-3; CDR3: CASTPSGGGDTDTQYF
V: TRBV4-1; length: 13; J: TRBJ2-7; CDR3: CASSQAGREEQYF
V: TRBV7-9; length: 14; J: TRBJ2-4; CDR3: CASSGGIAKNIQYF
V: TRBV27; length: 16; J: TRBJ1-2; CDR3: CASSFRSPGAPGGYTF
V: TRBV7-8; length: 13; J: TRBJ1-2; CDR3: CASRGGGNYGYTF
V: TRBV19; length: 14; J: TRBJ2-1; CDR3: CASSISGGANEQFF
V: TRBV12-3/TRBV12-4; length: 17; J: TRBJ1-2; CDR3: CASTPGTRGYNFGGYTF
V: TRBV7-6; length: 15; J: TRBJ2-5; CDR3: CASSPRQGIGETQYF
V: TRBV2; length: 15; J: TRBJ2-5; CDR3: CASSGSGSYQETQYF
V: TRBV12-3/TRBV12-4; length: 12; J: TRBJ2-7; CDR3: CASSTTGDEQYF
V: TRBV7-8; length: 16; J: TRBJ1-6; CDR3: CASSPSDRGRISPLHF
V: TRBV9; length: 13; J: TRBJ1-6; CDR3: CASSVAGNSPLHF
V: TRBV6-1; length: 13; J: TRBJ2-2; CDR3: CASSLFNTGELFF
V: TRBV4-1; length: 15; J: TRBJ1-1; CDR3: CASSHPLGVNTEAFF
V: TRBV20-1; length: 12; J: TRBJ2-1; CDR3: CSAGSGYNEQFF
V: TRBV10-2; length: 13; J: TRBJ2-7; CDR3: CASRQGEVYEQYF
V: TRBV2; length: 14; J: TRBJ2-7; CDR3: CASRWKTGPHEQYF
V: TRBV9; length: 14; J: TRBJ2-7; CDR3: CASSVSGTTYEQYF
V: TRBV7-9; length: 13; J: TRBJ1-1; CDR3: CASSGSQGAGAFF
V: TRBV7-3; length: 13; J: TRBJ2-1; CDR3: CASSQADGHEQFF
V: TRBV21-1; length: 17; J: TRBJ2-4; CDR3: CASSKSGVRSAKNIQYF
V: TRBV27; length: 15; J: TRBJ2-6; CDR3: CASGPLSSGANVLTF
V: TRBV6-5; length: 16; J: TRBJ2-5; CDR3: CASSYSRGYGQETQYF
V: TRBV2; length: 12; J: TRBJ2-7; CDR3: CASSRSGHEQYF
V: TRBV11-2; length: 17; J: TRBJ2-5; CDR3: CASSPPSTAVIQETQYF
V: TRBV5-6; length: 13; J: TRBJ2-7; CDR3: CASSFGTAYEQYF
V: TRBV5-6; length: 16; J: TRBJ1-5; CDR3: CASSLAFSRDNQPQHF
V: TRBV25-1; length: 13; J: TRBJ1-2; CDR3: CASSAAITYGYTF
V: TRBV20-1; length: 13; J: TRBJ1-1; CDR3: CSAPRGLDTEAFF
V: TRBV4-3; length: 18; J: TRBJ1-3; CDR3: CASSQGARGGLSGNTIYF
V: TRBV20-1; length: 15; J: TRBJ2-3; CDR3: CSARNWGSGRDTQYF
V: TRBV28; length: 15; J: TRBJ2-2; CDR3: CASSYGGEWTGELFF
V: TRBV5-1; length: 14; J: TRBJ2-3; CDR3: CASSRISSTDTQYF
V: TRBV3-1; length: 17; J: TRBJ2-1; CDR3: CASSTILAGGPGNEQFF
V: TRBV6-5; length: 15; J: TRBJ2-4; CDR3: CASSYLAGGKNIQYF
V: TRBV5-1; length: 14; J: TRBJ1-6; CDR3: CASSPGPVQSPLHF
V: TRBV7-2; length: 14; J: TRBJ1-5; CDR3: CASSLTPDGLPQHF
V: TRBV6-5; length: 15; J: TRBJ1-2; CDR3: CASSSSWTAMYGYTF
V: TRBV7-6; length: 17; J: TRBJ2-3; CDR3: CASSLGTGIGGTDTQYF
V: TRBV11-2; length: 15; J: TRBJ2-7; CDR3: CASSPRQGYRNEQYF